This paragraph reports one TCR beta chain. Its specificity is unknown. The data are from a study of OX40 agonist ivuxolimab in advanced cancers. Study in general: Hepatocellular carcinoma, melanoma, renal cell or head and neck cancer was diagnosed in the dose-escalation patients. Study results and caveats: The CD4+ and CD8+ T cells in the blood had expanded clonally by week 6 at 0.1 to 3.0 mg/kg. More expanded clones were seen, on average, in CD8+ T cells than in CD4+.

CDR3 length equals 14 residues. With 3 bases removed from V and 1 base from J, the gap between germline ends came to 13 bases. Germline V gives CDR1 GTSNPN, CDR2 SVGIG (reference sequence). Assay used: immunoSEQ multiplex PCR; TCRdb lists only in-frame clones, some missing. This table holds tens of thousands of clones, roughly four fifths found once. The chain is built from TRBV30 and TRBJ2-7; D perhaps matches TRBD1 (5 bases). The receptor was derived from an adult with an advanced solid tumor such as melanoma, head and neck, liver or kidney cancer. Source: CD4+ or CD8+ T cells sorted from blood, taken in a trial of the OX40 agonist ivuxolimab. The CDR3 bases are TGTGCCTGGAGCCTCTTAGGGGTTTCCTACGAGCAGTACTTC. It encodes CAWSLLGVSYEQYF. Full variable domain (outside the CDR3, taken from reference TRBV30 and TRBJ2-7): SQTIHQWPATLVQPVGSPLSLECTVEGTSNPNLYWYRQAAGRGLQLLFYSVGIGQISSEVPQNLSASRPQDRQFILSSKKLLLSDSGFYLCAWSLLGVSYEQYFGPGTRLTVT.